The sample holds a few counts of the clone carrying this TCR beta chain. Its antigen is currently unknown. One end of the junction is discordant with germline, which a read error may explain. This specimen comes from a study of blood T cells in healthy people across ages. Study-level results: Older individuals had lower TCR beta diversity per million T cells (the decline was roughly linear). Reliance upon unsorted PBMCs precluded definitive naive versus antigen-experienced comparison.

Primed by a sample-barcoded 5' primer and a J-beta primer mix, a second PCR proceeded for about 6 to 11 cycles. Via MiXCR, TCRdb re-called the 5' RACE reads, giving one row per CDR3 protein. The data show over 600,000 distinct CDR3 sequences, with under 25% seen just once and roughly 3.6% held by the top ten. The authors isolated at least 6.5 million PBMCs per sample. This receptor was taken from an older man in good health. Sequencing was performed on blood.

The CDR3 bases are TGCGCCAGCAACTTGCGGTTGGAGGACTCCTACGAGCAGTACTTC. Residues: CASNLRLEDSYEQYF. The rearrangement links TRBV5-1 to TRBJ2-7, with D tentatively TRBD2 (5 bases). The germline gives CDR1 SGHRS, CDR2 YFSETQ. The CDR3 extends over 15 amino acids.